This T cell receptor (beta chain) was observed in a study of cytomegalovirus exposure and HLA in healthy donors. Primers: 60 Vbeta forward and 13 Jbeta reverse. Profiled with immunoSEQ multiplex PCR; TCRdb holds only in-frame clones, not every one. Among about 98,000 clones listed, roughly 81% were seen once. With 7 bases removed from V and 2 bases from J, the gap between germline ends came to 18 bases. Germline values: CDR1 WSHSY, CDR2 SAAADI. The CDR3 contains 17 residues. This TCR derives from a man aged 35-49 years in good health and CMV-seronegative. Sequenced sample: PBMCs. The chain joins TRBV10-2 to TRBJ2-6, with D perhaps TRBD2 (6 bases). CDR3 residues: CASTPKDAGPGANVLTF. CDR3 nucleotides: TGCGCCAGCACCCCGAAGGACGCGGGGCCTGGGGCCAACGTCCTGACTTTC.